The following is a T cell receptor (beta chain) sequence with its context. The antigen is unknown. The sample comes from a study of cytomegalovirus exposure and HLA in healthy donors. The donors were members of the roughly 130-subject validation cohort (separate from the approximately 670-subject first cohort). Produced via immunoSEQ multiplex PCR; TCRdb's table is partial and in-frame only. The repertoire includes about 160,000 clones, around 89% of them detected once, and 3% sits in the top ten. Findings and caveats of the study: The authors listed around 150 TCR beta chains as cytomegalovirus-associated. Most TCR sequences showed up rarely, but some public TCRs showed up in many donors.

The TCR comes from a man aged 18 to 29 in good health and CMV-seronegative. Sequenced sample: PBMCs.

Written as DNA, the CDR3 is TGTGCCAGCAGTGAAGGGGGCAGGGATCAGCCCCAGCATTTT. Protein: CASSEGGRDQPQHF. The V gene is TRBV2, the J gene TRBJ1-5, with a tentative D call TRBD1 (5 bases). V was shortened by 1 base and J by 5 bases, with 9 bases between the two germline ends. The CDR3 has 14 residues. Germline assignment: CDR1 SNHLY and CDR2 FYNNEI.